The 4 T cell receptor beta chains below all came from one sample that was sequenced in a study of identical twins. TCRdb reanalysed the 5' RACE reads using MiXCR and keeps one entry per CDR3 protein. The profile covers about 520,000 distinct CDR3 sequences, with roughly a fifth appearing a single time and approximately 0.95% taken by the ten largest. The same specimen was also included in a second study, on T cells expressing NK-cell markers.

The specimen sequenced was CD4+ T cells sorted from blood. These receptors were collected from a young woman in good health.

The V gene is TRBV20-1, the J gene TRBJ2-2; 10 bases map to TRBD1. V was pared by 8 bases and J by 7 bases, with 7 bases of the junction left unmatched. Germline CDR1 DFQATT, CDR2 SNEGSKA (reference sequence). This CDR3 has 13 amino acids. The CDR3 is CSFRQGADGELFF. CDR3 bases: TGCAGTTTCAGACAGGGGGCCGACGGGGAGCTGTTTTTT.

This clonotype occurred a few times. This rearrangement joins TRBV12-3 or TRBV12-4 to TRBJ1-2; D is possibly TRBD1 (6 bases). The CDR3 sequence is 15 residues long. Trimming shortened V by 1 base and J by 9 bases, and 18 bases separated the two germline ends. The CDR3 nucleotides read TGTGCCAGCAGTTTAGGGGGGGCTAGTGGCTTGAGCTACACCTTC. Translating gives CASSLGGASGLSYTF.

This clonotype was recorded at least ten times. V gene TRBV10-3 combines with J gene TRBJ2-1; D could derive from TRBD1 or TRBD2 (5 bases each). V was clipped by 3 bases and J by 4 bases, with 10 bases between them. The germline V gene has CDR1 ENHRY and CDR2 SYGVKD. The CDR3 sequence is 14 residues long. Here the CDR3 reads CAISDLGEYNEQFF. The CDR3 nucleotides read TGTGCCATCAGTGATTTAGGGGAGTACAATGAGCAGTTCTTC.

V is TRBV20-1 and J is TRBJ1-2; D remains ambiguous. V was pared by 4 bases and J by 0 bases, with 9 bases between. CDR1 and CDR2 from the germline V gene are DFQATT and SNEGSKA (reference sequence). The CDR3 is 13 residues long. The CDR3 loop is CSANPRTNYGYTF. Written as DNA, the CDR3 is TGCAGTGCTAATCCGAGGACTAACTATGGCTACACCTTC.